Detailed here is one T cell receptor beta chain. What it binds is unknown. Patients having uncontrolled infection, another autoimmune disease, pregnancy or lactation were not included. The germline CDR1 and CDR2 sequences are DFQATT and SNEGSKA (reference sequence). This CDR3 contains 14 residues. V shed 0 bases and J shed 9 bases, with 15 bases lying between them. This entry belongs to a study of T cells in Graves' hyperthyroidism and ophthalmopathy. Study results and caveats: The model forecast ophthalmopathy, anticipating it by a median about six months before onset.

TCR beta CDR3 regions were amplified from RNA transcripts. During a first-round RT-PCR of the TCR CDR3, the HTBI primer set was used. TCRdb ran MiXCR on the multiplex PCR reads and lists one entry per CDR3 protein. The table lists over 250,000 distinct CDR3 sequences, 25% to 30% of them singletons. The sequenced sample was blood. The rearrangement joins TRBV20-1 to TRBJ1-5, with D unresolved. The TCR was taken from a man between 40 and 49 years old with Graves' hyperthyroidism that later progressed to Graves' ophthalmopathy. Here the CDR3 DNA reads TGCAGTGCTAGAGATTTATCAGTTAGTAGGCCCCAGCATTTT. It encodes CSARDLSVSRPQHF.